Listed below are T cell receptor beta chains from one sample, sequenced in a study of T cells in Graves' hyperthyroidism and ophthalmopathy. TCRdb recomputed calls from the multiplex PCR reads with MiXCR, one row per CDR3 protein. In the table there are about 380,000 distinct CDR3 sequences, approximately 12% of which are singletons. The sequenced sample consisted of blood. These receptors all come from a man aged 30 to 45 with Graves' hyperthyroidism that later progressed to Graves' ophthalmopathy. The conserved cysteine and the conserved F or W are not part of the CDR3 here. The order of the fields is clone size, J gene, V gene, CDR3 protein. Size tells how often a clone was seen (once, few, many) or the class of an expanded clone, and some rows leave it out.

many | TRBJ1-1 | TRBV12-3/TRBV12-4 | ASSLKVNTEAF
many | TRBJ1-2 | TRBV7-9 | ASSLMFGYGYT
NA | TRBJ2-1 | TRBV14 | ASSEPGANEQF
few | TRBJ1-5 | TRBV28 | ASSSLGGWDQPQH
NA | TRBJ2-3 | TRBV18 | ASSLRGFTDTQY
many | TRBJ2-1 | TRBV10-3 | AISAISGGYNEQF
few | TRBJ1-2 | TRBV19 | ASSPRTGAGGYT
NA | TRBJ1-4 | TRBV12-3/TRBV12-4 | ASSLGQGAVLVYEKLF
NA | TRBJ2-1 | TRBV7-2 | ASSLAGQRGYNEQF
few | TRBJ2-2 | TRBV12-5 | ASEGDPRTSNTGELF
many | TRBJ1-4 | TRBV27 | ASSFSMGPNEKLF
NA | TRBJ1-1 | TRBV6-5 | ASSYLGEAF
many | TRBJ1-4 | TRBV28 | ASSLLTDATNEKLF
NA | TRBJ1-1 | TRBV5-1 | ASSLQTDFRGTEAF
NA | TRBJ2-7 | TRBV20-1 | SATRPPYEQY
many | TRBJ2-7 | TRBV6-1 | ASSQAGGTYEQY
many | TRBJ2-5 | TRBV7-9 | ASSQGDRGEKTQY
many | TRBJ2-7 | TRBV20-1 | SARPRDRPFYEQY
many | TRBJ2-1 | TRBV11-2 | ASRRLAVNNEQF
few | TRBJ1-2 | TRBV20-1 | SARDRKTGALQSNYGYT
few | TRBJ1-5 | TRBV19 | ASSTTAYSNQPQH
few | TRBJ1-1 | TRBV20-1 | SVHPGRMNTEAF
NA | TRBJ2-7 | TRBV6-1 | ASSDAFSCEQY
NA | TRBJ2-7 | TRBV25-1 | ASSELRPPYEQY
once | TRBJ1-4 | TRBV6-1 | ASSRGQGALTNEKLF
NA | TRBJ1-2 | TRBV20-1 | SAGGTGILYGHT
many | TRBJ1-5 | TRBV7-9 | ASSLCQPQH
NA | TRBJ1-6 | TRBV7-9 | ASSPPGQGTNSPLH
many | TRBJ2-1 | TRBV12-3/TRBV12-4 | ASSLPGLATSYNEQF
NA | TRBJ1-3 | TRBV7-9 | ASSRGPMFLY
many | TRBJ2-3 | TRBV28 | ASSFFDGTDTQY
NA | TRBJ2-2 | TRBV5-1 | ASSPWTSGGHTGELF
few | TRBJ2-3 | TRBV6-5 | ASSYSEGGGFYTQY
few | TRBJ1-1 | TRBV18 | ASSPPRGTMNTEAF
NA | TRBJ1-6 | TRBV6-2/TRBV6-3 | ASSYSRGRLPLH
many | TRBJ1-6 | TRBV30 | AWTDNSPLH
NA | TRBJ1-4 | TRBV5-8 | ASSLYGTGREKLF